This TCR beta chain was captured in a study of shared clonotypes between healthy human individuals. Points from the study as a whole: Generation of non-shared clonotypes was less probable than generation of clonotypes shared by all four donors. Rarefaction analysis demonstrated incomplete sorted-subset sequencing notwithstanding large depth. The authors expected sequencing depth to affect clonotype sharing among donors.

Assay used: immunoSEQ multiplex PCR; TCRdb lists only in-frame clones, some missing. Seen here are more than 2 million clones, approximately 96% observed once, and the top ten hold less than 0.15%. In the case of this clone: Its antigen is still unknown.

Donation came from healthy HIV-negative adults that had no recent acute infections or vaccinations. The TCR originated in a man younger than 30 in good health. Material: naive CD4+ T cells sorted from blood. The subset denotes: CD45RA+ positively selected.

CDR3 in amino acids: CASSPGTRGNQPQHF. Here the CDR3 DNA reads TGTGCCAGCAGTCCCGGGACACGCGGCAATCAGCCCCAGCATTTT. The gene calls are TRBV6-6 and TRBJ1-5; weak D call: TRBD1 (6 bases). This CDR3 contains 15 residues. Germline CDR1 reads MNHNY; CDR2 reads SVGAGI (reference sequence). The ends were cut back, 5 bases at V and 2 bases at J, with 13 bases in the middle.